This T cell receptor (beta chain) is drawn from a study of T cell clonotyping in hematopoietic cell transplantation. Whole-study findings and limits: Higher Inverse Simpson Index values in graft donor and pretransplant recipient predicted broader posttransplant TCR diversity. Recipient TCR diversity dropped after transplant; expanded clonotypes rose from day 30 to 180.

This clone was counted between two and nine times. Its antigen is not known. The table came from immunoSEQ multiplex PCR; TCRdb's copy has only in-frame clones and leaves some out. The sample lists 17,000 or so clones, roughly 70% occurring once. CDR3 size: 13 residues. Germline V lookup: CDR1 MNHEY, CDR2 SVGAGI. Trimming took off 6 bases at V and 6 bases at J, with 12 bases between the two ends. The V gene is TRBV6-5, the J gene TRBJ1-5, with D possibly being TRBD1 (5 bases). The receptor was isolated from a woman aged 55-69 years in good health. Some clones in this sample may be carry-over from other donors' samples. The source material was peripheral blood mononuclear cells. The CDR3 here is CASRTGGGQPQHF. DNA of the CDR3: TGTGCCAGCAGAACTGGGGGTGGTCAGCCCCAGCATTTT.